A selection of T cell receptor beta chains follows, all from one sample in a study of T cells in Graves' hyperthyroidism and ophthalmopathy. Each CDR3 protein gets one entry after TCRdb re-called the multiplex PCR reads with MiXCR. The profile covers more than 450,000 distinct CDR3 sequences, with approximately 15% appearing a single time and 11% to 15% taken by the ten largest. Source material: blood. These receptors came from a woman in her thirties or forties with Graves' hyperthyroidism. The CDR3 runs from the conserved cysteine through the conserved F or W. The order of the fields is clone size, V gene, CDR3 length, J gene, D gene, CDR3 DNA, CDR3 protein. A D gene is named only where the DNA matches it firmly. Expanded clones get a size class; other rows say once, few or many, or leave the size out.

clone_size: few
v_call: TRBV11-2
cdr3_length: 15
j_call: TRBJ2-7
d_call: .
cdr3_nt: TGTGCCAGCAGCTTAGCGGGGTCCGGCTCCTACGAGCAGTACTTC
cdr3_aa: CASSLAGSGSYEQYF

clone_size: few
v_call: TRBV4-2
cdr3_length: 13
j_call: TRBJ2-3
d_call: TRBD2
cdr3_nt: TGTGCCAGCAGCAATAGCGGGACAGATACGCAGTATTTT
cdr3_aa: CASSNSGTDTQYF

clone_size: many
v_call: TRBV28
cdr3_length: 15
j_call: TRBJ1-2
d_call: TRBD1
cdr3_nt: TGTGCCAGCAGCCCAATGAGAGGGGGCGCCTATGGCTACACCTTC
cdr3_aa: CASSPMRGGAYGYTF

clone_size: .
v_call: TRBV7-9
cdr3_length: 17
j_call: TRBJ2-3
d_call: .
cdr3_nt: TGTGCCAGCAGCCCACCCCGGGGAAGCCCTAGCACAGATACGCAGTATTTT
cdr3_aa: CASSPPRGSPSTDTQYF

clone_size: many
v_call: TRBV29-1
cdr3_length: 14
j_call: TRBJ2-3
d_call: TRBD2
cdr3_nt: TGCAGCGTTGTACCGGGAGGGGGCACAGATACGCAGTATTTT
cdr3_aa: CSVVPGGGTDTQYF

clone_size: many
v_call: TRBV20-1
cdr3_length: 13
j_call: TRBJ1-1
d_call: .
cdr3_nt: TGCAGTGCTAGCCCGGGACAGAACACTGAAGCTTTCTTT
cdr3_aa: CSASPGQNTEAFF

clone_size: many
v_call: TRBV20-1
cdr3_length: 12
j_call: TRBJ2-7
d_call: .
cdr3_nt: TGCAGTGCTAGTAGGTTGACCTACGAGCAGTACTTC
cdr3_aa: CSASRLTYEQYF

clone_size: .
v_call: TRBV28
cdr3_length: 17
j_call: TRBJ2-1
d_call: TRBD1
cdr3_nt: TGTGCCAGCAGTTTAGCCAAGACAGGGGGCTATTACAATGAGCAGTTCTTC
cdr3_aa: CASSLAKTGGYYNEQFF

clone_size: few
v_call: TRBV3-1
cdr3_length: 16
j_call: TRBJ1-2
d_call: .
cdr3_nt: TGTGCCAGCAGCCAAGAGGGGCCAATCTTAAACTATGGCTACGCCTTC
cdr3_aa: CASSQEGPILNYGYAF

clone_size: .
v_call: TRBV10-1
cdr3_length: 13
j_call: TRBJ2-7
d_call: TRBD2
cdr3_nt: TGCGCCAGCAGTGAGCGCGGACTAGCAGAGCAGTACTTC
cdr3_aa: CASSERGLAEQYF

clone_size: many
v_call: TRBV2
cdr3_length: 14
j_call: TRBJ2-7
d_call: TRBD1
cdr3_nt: TGTGCCAGCAGCCTACAGGGGGACACCTACGAGCAGTACTTC
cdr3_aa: CASSLQGDTYEQYF

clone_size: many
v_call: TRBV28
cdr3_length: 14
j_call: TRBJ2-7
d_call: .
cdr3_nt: TGTGCCAGCATCCCCCGACAGGCTTACGACGAGCAGTACTTC
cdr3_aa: CASIPRQAYDEQYF

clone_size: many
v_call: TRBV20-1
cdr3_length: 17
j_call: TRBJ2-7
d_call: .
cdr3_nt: TGCAGTGCTAGAGCCTCTTTGCTGCGGGGAAGCTCCTACGAGCAGTACTTC
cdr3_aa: CSARASLLRGSSYEQYF

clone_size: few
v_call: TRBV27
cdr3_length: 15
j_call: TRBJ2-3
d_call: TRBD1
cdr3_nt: TGTGCCAGCAGTTTACGGGACAGGGCCACAGATACGCAGTATTTT
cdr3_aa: CASSLRDRATDTQYF

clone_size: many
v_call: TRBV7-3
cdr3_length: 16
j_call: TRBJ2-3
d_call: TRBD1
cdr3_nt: TGTGCCAGCAGCCCACTGACAGGGGCGGGCACAGATACGCAGTATTTT
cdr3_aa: CASSPLTGAGTDTQYF

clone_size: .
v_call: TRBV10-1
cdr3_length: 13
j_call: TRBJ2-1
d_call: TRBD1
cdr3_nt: TGCGCCACGGACAGGGGGCGTATTTATGAGCAGTTCTTC
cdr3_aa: CATDRGRIYEQFF

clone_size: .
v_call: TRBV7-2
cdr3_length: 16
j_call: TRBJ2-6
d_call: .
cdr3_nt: TGTGCCAGCAGCCCCCAAGGCGGCTCTGGGGCCAACGTCCTGACTTTC
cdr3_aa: CASSPQGGSGANVLTF

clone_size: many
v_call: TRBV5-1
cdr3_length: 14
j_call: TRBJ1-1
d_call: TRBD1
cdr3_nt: TGCGCCAGCAGCGTCGGGACAGCGAACACTGAAGCTTTCTTT
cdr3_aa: CASSVGTANTEAFF

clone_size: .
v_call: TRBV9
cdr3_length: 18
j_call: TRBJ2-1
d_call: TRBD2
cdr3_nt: TGTGCCAGCAGCGTCGGGACTAGCGGAAGGGGGGGGTACAATGAGCAGTTCTTC
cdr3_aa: CASSVGTSGRGGYNEQFF

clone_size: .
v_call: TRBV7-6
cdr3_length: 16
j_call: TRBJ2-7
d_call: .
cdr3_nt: TGTGCCAGCAGCTTAGTGGTTGAGGGAGCAAGCTACGAGCAGTACTTC
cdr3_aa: CASSLVVEGASYEQYF

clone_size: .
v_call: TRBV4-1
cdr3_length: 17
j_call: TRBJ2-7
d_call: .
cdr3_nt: TGCGCCAGCAGCCAAGAACCGTACATGAACAACCGCTACGAGCAGTACTTC
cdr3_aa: CASSQEPYMNNRYEQYF

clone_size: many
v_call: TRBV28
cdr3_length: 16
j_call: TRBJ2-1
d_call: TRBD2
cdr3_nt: TGTGCCAGCACCTTGACTAGCGGGAGTCCCTACAATGAGCAGTTCTTC
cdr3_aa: CASTLTSGSPYNEQFF

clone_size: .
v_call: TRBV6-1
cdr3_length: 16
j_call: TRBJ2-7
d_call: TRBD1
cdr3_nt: TGTGCCAGCAGACTCACGGGACAGGGGCTTGCCTACGAGCAGTACTTC
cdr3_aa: CASRLTGQGLAYEQYF

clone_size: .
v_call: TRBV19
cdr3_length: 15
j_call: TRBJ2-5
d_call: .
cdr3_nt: TGTGCCAGTAGTATGATTGGGGGTCAACAAGAGACCCAGTACTTC
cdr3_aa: CASSMIGGQQETQYF

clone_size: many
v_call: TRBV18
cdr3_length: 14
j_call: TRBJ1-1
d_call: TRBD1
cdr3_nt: TGTGCCAGCTCACTAACGGGACAGGGCACTGAAGCTTTCTTT
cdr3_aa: CASSLTGQGTEAFF

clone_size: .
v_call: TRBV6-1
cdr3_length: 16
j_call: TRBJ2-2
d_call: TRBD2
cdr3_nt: TGTGCCACGAGGACTAGCGGGAGGGCGAACACCGGGGAGCTGTTTTTT
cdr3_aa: CATRTSGRANTGELFF

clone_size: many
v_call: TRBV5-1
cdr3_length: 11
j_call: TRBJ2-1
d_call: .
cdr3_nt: TGCGCCAGCAGCTTGGTGGATGAGCAGTTCTTC
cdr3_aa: CASSLVDEQFF

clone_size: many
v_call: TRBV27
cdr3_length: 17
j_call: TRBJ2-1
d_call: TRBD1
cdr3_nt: TGTGCCAGCAGTCCTCGGGACAGGGGGCCCGACTACAATGAGCAGTTCTTC
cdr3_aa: CASSPRDRGPDYNEQFF

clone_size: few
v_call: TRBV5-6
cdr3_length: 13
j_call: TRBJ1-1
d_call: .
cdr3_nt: TGTGCCAGCAGCTTTGGGAGGGGTGGGGAAGCTTTCTTT
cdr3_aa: CASSFGRGGEAFF

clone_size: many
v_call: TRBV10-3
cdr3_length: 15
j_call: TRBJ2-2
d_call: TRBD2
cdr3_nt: TGTGCCACGAGGACGGGAGGGTCGAACACCGGGGAGCTGTTTTTT
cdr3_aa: CATRTGGSNTGELFF

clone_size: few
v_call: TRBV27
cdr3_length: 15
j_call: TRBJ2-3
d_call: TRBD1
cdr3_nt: TGTGCCAGCAGTCCATGGACAGGGGGCGAAGATACGCAGTATTTT
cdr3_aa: CASSPWTGGEDTQYF

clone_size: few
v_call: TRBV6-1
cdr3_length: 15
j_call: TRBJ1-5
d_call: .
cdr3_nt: TGTGCCAGCAGTGAACCCGAGAGGTTATGGCAGCCCCAGCATTTT
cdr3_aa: CASSEPERLWQPQHF

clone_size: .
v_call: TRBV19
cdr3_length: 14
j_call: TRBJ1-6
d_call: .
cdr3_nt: TGTGCCAGTAGTGACCCGACGGGCTACTCACCCCTCCACTTT
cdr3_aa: CASSDPTGYSPLHF

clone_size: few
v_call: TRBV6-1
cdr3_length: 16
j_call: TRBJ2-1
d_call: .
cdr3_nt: TGTGCCAGCAGTGATACCGGGACACGATTATACAATGAGCAGTTCTTC
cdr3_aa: CASSDTGTRLYNEQFF

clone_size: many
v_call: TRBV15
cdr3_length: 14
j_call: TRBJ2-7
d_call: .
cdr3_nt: TGTGCCACCAGCAGAGATAGGGCAGGGGACGAGCAGTACTTC
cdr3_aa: CATSRDRAGDEQYF

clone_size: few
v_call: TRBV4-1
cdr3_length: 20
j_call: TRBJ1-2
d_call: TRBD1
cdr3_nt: TGCGCCAGCAGCCAAGAGAGACGCGTGGGCAGGGGGCCCGCTAACTATGGCTACACCTTC
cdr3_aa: CASSQERRVGRGPANYGYTF

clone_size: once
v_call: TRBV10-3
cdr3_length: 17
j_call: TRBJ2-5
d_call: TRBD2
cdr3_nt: TGTGCCATCAGTGATGGCCAGCGGGAGGGCCGGGGAGAGACCCAGTACTTC
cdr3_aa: CAISDGQREGRGETQYF

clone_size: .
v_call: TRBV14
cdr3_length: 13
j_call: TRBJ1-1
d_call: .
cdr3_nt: TGTGCCAGCAGCCAAGACCCTTCCACTGAAGCTTTCTTT
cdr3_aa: CASSQDPSTEAFF

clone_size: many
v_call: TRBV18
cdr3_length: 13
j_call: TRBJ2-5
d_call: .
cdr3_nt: TGTGCCAGCTCACCGTCCGGGTCAGAGACCCAGTACTTC
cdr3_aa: CASSPSGSETQYF

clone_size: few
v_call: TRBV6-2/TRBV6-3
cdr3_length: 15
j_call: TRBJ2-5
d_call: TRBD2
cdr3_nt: TGTGCCAGCAGTCAGTTTGGGGGAGGGCCTGGGACCCAGTACTTC
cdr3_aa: CASSQFGGGPGTQYF

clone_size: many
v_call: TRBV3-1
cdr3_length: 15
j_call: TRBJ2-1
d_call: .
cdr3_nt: TGTGCCAGCAGCTTTGGGACCAGTTTGGGGTCTGAGCAGTTCTTC
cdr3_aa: CASSFGTSLGSEQFF

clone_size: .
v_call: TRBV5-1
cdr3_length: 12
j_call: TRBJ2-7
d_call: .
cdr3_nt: TGCGCCAGCAGAAGGGGGTGGGACGAGCAGTACTTC
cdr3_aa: CASRRGWDEQYF

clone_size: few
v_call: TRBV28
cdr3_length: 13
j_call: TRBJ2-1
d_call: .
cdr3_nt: TGTGCCACCGAAACACCCCTGGGTGGTGAGCAGTTCTTC
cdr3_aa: CATETPLGGEQFF

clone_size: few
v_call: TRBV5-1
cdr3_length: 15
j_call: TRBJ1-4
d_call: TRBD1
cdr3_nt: TGCGCCAGCAGCTTGGGACAGGGGGGTGGTGAAAAACTGTTTTTT
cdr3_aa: CASSLGQGGGEKLFF